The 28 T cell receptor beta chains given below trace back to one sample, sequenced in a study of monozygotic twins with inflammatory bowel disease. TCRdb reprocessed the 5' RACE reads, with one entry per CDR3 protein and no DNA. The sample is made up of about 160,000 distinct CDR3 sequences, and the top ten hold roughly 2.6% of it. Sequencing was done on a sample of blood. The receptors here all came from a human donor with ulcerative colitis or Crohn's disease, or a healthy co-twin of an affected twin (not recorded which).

This CDR3 reads CASSSPGGLREQFF. This chain links TRBV12-3 or TRBV12-4 with TRBJ2-1; TCRdb's D call, TRBD1, is unchecked because there is no DNA. CDR3 length: 14 amino acids.

The CDR3 is CSVRQGWGMNTEAFF. The J gene is TRBJ1-1, the V gene TRBV29-1. CDR1 and CDR2 (germline): SQVTM, ANQGSEA. CDR3 size: 15 residues.

CDR3 region: CASRDVNEQFF. The chain joins TRBV28 to TRBJ2-1. The CDR3 length is 11 residues. Germline loops: CDR1 MDHEN, CDR2 SYDVKM.

CDR3 in amino acids: CASSFSRPRGGGLTDTQYF. The gene calls are TRBV11-2 and TRBJ2-3; TCRdb gives TRBD1 as the D gene, but with no DNA this cannot be confirmed. Germline CDR1 and CDR2: SGHAT and FQNNGV. CDR3 length: 19 residues.

The CDR3 loop reads CASRPVAAKGNEQFF. The V gene is TRBV6-2 or TRBV6-3, the J gene TRBJ2-1; TCRdb names TRBD2, which stays unverified in the absence of DNA. CDR1 and CDR2 from the germline V gene are MNHEY and SVGEGT. CDR3 size: 15 residues.

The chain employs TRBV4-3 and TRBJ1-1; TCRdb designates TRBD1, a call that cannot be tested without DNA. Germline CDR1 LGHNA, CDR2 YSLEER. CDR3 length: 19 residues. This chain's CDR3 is CASSQEGGYGGPMNTEAFF.

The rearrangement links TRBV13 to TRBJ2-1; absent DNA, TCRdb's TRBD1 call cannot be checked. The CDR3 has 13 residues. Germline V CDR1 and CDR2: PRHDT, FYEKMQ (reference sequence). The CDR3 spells CASRLTGENEQFF.

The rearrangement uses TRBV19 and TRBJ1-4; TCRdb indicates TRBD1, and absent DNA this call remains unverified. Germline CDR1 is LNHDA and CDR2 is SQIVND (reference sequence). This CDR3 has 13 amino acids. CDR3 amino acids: CASSARTGEKLFF.

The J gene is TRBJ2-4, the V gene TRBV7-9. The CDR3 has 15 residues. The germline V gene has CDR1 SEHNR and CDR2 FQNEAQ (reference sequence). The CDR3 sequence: CASSLYRDPSGIQYF. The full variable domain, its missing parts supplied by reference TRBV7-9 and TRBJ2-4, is DTGVSQNPRHKITKRGQNVTFRCDPISEHNRLYWYRQTLGQGPEFLTYFQNEAQLEKSRLLSDRFSAERPKGSFSTLEIQRTEQGDSAMYLCASSLYRDPSGIQYFGAGTRLSVL.

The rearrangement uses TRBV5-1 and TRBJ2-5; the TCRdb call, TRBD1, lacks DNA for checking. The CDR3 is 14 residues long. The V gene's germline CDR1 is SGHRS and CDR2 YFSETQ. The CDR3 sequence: CASRYTGVQETQYF.

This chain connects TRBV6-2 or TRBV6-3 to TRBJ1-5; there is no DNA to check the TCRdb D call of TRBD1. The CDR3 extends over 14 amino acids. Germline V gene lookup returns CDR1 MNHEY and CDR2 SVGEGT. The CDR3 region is CASSPGEFNQPQHF.

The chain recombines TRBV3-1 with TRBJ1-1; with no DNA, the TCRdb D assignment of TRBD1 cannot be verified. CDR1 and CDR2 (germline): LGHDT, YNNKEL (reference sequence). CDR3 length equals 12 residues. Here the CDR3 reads CASSPPGSEAFF.

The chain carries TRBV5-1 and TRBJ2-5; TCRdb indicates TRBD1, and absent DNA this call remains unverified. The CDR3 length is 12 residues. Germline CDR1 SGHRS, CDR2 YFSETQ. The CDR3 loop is CASSLQGETQYF.

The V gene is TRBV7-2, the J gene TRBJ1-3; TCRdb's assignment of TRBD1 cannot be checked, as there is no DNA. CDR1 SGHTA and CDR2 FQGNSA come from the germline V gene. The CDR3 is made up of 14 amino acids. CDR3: CASSPQGRGNTIYF. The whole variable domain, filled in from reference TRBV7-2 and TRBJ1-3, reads GAGVSQSPSNKVTEKGKDVELRCDPISGHTALYWYRQSLGQGLEFLIYFQGNSAPDKSGLPSDRFSAERTGGSVSTLTIQRTQQEDSAVYLCASSPQGRGNTIYFGEGSWLTVV.

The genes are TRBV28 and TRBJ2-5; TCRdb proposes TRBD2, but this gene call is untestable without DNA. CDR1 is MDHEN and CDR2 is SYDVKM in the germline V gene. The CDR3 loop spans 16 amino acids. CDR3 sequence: CASSLGTGGPQETQYF.

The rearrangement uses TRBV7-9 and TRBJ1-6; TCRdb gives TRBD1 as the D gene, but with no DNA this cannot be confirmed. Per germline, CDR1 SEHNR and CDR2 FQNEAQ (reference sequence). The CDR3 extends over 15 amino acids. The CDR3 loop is CASSPTGEGNSPLHF.

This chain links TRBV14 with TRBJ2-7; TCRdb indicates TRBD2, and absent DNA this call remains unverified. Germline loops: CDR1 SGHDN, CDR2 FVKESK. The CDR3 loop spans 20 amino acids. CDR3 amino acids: CASSQPLLGLAGALVYEQYF.

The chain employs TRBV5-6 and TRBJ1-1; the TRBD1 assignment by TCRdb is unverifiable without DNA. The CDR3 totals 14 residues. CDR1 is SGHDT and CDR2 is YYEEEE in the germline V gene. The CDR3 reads CASSFGGRNTEAFF.

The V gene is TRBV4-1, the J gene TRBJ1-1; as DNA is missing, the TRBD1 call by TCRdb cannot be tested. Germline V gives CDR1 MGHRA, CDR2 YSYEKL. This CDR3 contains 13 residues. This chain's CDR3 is CASSHPGYFEAFF.

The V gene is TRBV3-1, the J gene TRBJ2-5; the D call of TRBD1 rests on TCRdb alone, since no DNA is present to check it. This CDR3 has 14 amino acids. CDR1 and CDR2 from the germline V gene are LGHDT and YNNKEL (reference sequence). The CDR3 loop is CASSHSTGHETQYF.

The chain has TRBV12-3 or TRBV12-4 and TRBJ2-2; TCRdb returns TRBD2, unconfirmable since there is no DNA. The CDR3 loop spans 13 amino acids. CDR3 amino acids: CASVEGNTGELFF.

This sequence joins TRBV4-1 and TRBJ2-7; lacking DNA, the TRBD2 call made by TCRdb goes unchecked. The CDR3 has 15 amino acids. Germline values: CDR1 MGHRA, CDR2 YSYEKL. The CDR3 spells CASSQEGLANYEQYF.

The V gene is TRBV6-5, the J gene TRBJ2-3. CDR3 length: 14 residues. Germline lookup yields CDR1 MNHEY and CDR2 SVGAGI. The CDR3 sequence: CASSYATATDTQYF.

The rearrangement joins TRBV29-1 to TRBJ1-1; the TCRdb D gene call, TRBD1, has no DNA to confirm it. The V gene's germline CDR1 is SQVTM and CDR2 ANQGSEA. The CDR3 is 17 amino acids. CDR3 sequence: CSVEDRGTAIGNTEAFF.

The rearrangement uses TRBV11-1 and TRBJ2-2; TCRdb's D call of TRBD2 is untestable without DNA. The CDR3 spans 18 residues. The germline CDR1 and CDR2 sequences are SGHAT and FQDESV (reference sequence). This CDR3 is CASSLVELGGGDTGELFF.

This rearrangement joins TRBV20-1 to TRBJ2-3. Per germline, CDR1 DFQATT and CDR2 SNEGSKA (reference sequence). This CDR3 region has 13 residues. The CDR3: CSARGGSEDTQYF.

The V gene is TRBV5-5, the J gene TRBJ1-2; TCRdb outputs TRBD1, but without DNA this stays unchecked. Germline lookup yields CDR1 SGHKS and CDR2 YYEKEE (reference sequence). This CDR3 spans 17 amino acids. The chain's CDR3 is CASSITGVPNPNYGYTF. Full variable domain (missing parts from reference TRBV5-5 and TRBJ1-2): DAGVTQSPTHLIKTRGQQVTLRCSPISGHKSVSWYQQVLGQGPQFIFQYYEKEERGRGNFPDRFSARQFPNYSSELNVNALLLGDSALYLCASSITGVPNPNYGYTFGSGTRLTVV.

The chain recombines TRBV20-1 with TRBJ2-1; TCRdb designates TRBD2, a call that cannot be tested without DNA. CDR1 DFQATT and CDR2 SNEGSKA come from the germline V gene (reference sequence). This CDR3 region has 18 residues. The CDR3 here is CSARPYMGRERTYNEQFF.